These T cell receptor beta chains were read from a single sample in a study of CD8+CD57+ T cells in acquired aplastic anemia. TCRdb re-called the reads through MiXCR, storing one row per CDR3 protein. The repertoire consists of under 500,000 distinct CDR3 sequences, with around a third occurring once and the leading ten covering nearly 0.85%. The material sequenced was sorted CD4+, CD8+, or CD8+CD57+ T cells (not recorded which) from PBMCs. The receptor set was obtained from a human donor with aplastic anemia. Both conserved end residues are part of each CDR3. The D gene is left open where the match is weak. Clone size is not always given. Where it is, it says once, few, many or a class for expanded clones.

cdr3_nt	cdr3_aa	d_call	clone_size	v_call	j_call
TGTGCCAGCAGCTTGGTAGAGGCCTACGAGCAGTACTTC	CASSLVEAYEQYF	NA	NA	TRBV7-8	TRBJ2-7
TGTGCCACCAGTGTCGGCGGAACCACAGATACGCAGTATTTT	CATSVGGTTDTQYF	NA	many	TRBV24-1	TRBJ2-3
TGTGCCAGCAGTAAAATACAGGACAACTATGGCTACACCTTC	CASSKIQDNYGYTF	NA	few	TRBV6-1	TRBJ1-2
TGCGCCAGCAGTGAGTCGGGGACTACCGCCTACGAGCAGTACTTC	CASSESGTTAYEQYF	TRBD2	NA	TRBV10-1	TRBJ2-7
TGTGCCAGCAGCCAAGTGGGTACGCAGCCCCAGCATTTT	CASSQVGTQPQHF	NA	NA	TRBV3-1	TRBJ1-5
TGTGCCAGCAGTTATTCCGCCCCGGGAGGCTACACCTTC	CASSYSAPGGYTF	NA	NA	TRBV10-3	TRBJ1-2
TGTGCCAGCAGCCAAGAGTCGGGCGGGAGGTCCTACGAGCAGTACTTC	CASSQESGGRSYEQYF	TRBD2	many	TRBV14	TRBJ2-7
TGCGCCAGCAGGACCGACAGCTACGAGCAGTACTTC	CASRTDSYEQYF	NA	many	TRBV10-1	TRBJ2-7
TGTGCCAGCAGTGAGAGGGCGTACCAAGAGACCCAGTACTTC	CASSERAYQETQYF	NA	NA	TRBV2	TRBJ2-5
TGTGCCATCAGTGAGTCTATTGGCTTCGACACCGGGGAGCTGTTTTTT	CAISESIGFDTGELFF	NA	many	TRBV10-3	TRBJ2-2
TGTGCCAGCAGCTTAACAGGGGGGGTAAATGAAAAACTGTTTTTT	CASSLTGGVNEKLFF	TRBD1	NA	TRBV11-1	TRBJ1-4
TGCAGCGCGGGGGAACCATACGAGCAGTACTTC	CSAGEPYEQYF	NA	many	TRBV29-1	TRBJ2-7
TGTGCCAGCAGCCATCATGCGGGGCCCTCTGGAAACACCATATATTTT	CASSHHAGPSGNTIYF	NA	NA	TRBV3-1	TRBJ1-3
TGTGCCAGCAGCCCTTGGACAGAGAGCACAGATACGCAGTATTTT	CASSPWTESTDTQYF	NA	many	TRBV12-3/TRBV12-4	TRBJ2-3
TGTGCCACCAGCAGAGACAGGGGGCAGGACTATGGCTACACCTTC	CATSRDRGQDYGYTF	TRBD1	many	TRBV15	TRBJ1-2
TGTGCCAGCAGTGCTGGGAGAGGGGGCCAAGAGACCCAGTACTTC	CASSAGRGGQETQYF	NA	few	TRBV6-4	TRBJ2-5
TGCAGTGCTTCCCGGGACCCCTATAATCCACCCCTCCACTTT	CSASRDPYNPPLHF	NA	NA	TRBV20-1	TRBJ1-6
TGTGCCAGCAAGCCTAACAGGAGGAATAACACTGAAGCTTTCTTT	CASKPNRRNNTEAFF	NA	NA	TRBV7-2	TRBJ1-1
TGTGCCATCAGTACTGGACAAGATTCACCCCTCCACTTT	CAISTGQDSPLHF	NA	few	TRBV10-3	TRBJ1-6
TGTGCCAGCAGCGTTTATGAGACCCAGTACTTC	CASSVYETQYF	NA	many	TRBV7-2	TRBJ2-5
TGTGCCAGTAGTAGGGGGGACTACAATGAGCAGTTCTTC	CASSRGDYNEQFF	NA	few	TRBV19	TRBJ2-1
TGTGCCAGCAGCAGCACAGGGGGCGGAGGAGGAAACACCATATATTTT	CASSSTGGGGGNTIYF	TRBD1	NA	TRBV7-9	TRBJ1-3
TGTGCCAGCAGAAGAGTGTCGGCTGGGGCTAATGAGCAGTTCTTC	CASRRVSAGANEQFF	NA	NA	TRBV25-1	TRBJ2-1
TGCAGCGTTGGTCGGACAGGGCCCGTGCTTGTGAGCAATGAGCAGTTCTTC	CSVGRTGPVLVSNEQFF	TRBD1	few	TRBV29-1	TRBJ2-1
TGTGCCAGCAACATAAGGGGGCTTGGGATCCCCGGGGAGCTGTTTTTT	CASNIRGLGIPGELFF	TRBD1	NA	TRBV5-5	TRBJ2-2
TGCGCCAGCAGCTTGGGAGACACCTCTGGAAACACCATATATTTT	CASSLGDTSGNTIYF	NA	few	TRBV5-1	TRBJ1-3
TGTGCCACCAGCAGAGATACGGACAGCAGGGACGAGCAGTACTTC	CATSRDTDSRDEQYF	NA	NA	TRBV15	TRBJ2-7
TGTGCCAGCAGCCAAGTACAGGAAAATCAGCCCCAGCATTTT	CASSQVQENQPQHF	NA	many	TRBV7-9	TRBJ1-5
TGTGCCAGCAGCAAGATACAGGCTACGAACACTGAAGCTTTCTTT	CASSKIQATNTEAFF	NA	NA	TRBV11-2	TRBJ1-1
TGTGCCAGCAGTGTCAGGGATGGCTACACCTTC	CASSVRDGYTF	NA	many	TRBV2	TRBJ1-2